Listed here are 26 T cell receptor beta chains from one sample, sequenced in a study of T cells expressing NK-cell markers. TCRdb reprocessed the 5' RACE reads; each CDR3 protein has one entry and no DNA is given. This table lists 550,000 to 600,000 distinct CDR3 sequences. The sample comprised blood T cells: a sorted CD56 or NKG2C T cell subset, CD4+ or CD8+ T cells, or bulk PBMC T cells (not recorded which). The receptors shown here come from a man aged 18 to 29 in good health.

This chain joins TRBV11-3 and TRBJ2-2; TCRdb proposes TRBD1, but this gene call is untestable without DNA. The CDR3 is made up of 13 amino acids. CDR1 and CDR2 (germline): SGHNT, YENEEA. CDR3 region: CASSQDSSGELFF.

The chain has TRBV29-1 and TRBJ2-1; as DNA is missing, the TRBD1 call by TCRdb cannot be tested. This CDR3 contains 14 residues. Germline CDR1 reads SQVTM; CDR2 reads ANQGSEA. CDR3 residues: CSTAPESSYNEQFF.

V is TRBV7-9 and J is TRBJ2-5; as DNA is missing, the TRBD1 call by TCRdb cannot be tested. Germline V gene lookup returns CDR1 SEHNR and CDR2 FQNEAQ (reference sequence). The CDR3 is 15 residues long. CDR3 loop: CASSSTGTSEETQYF.

The chain uses TRBV20-1 and TRBJ2-1. Germline V gene lookup returns CDR1 DFQATT and CDR2 SNEGSKA (reference sequence). The CDR3 has 15 amino acids. Here the CDR3 reads CSARALSASYNEQFF.

The V and J genes are TRBV11-2 and TRBJ1-1; no DNA is available, so the TRBD1 call from TCRdb remains unchecked. CDR3 length equals 14 residues. Germline CDR1 SGHAT, CDR2 FQNNGV. CDR3 in amino acids: CASSQIQGRTEAFF. The full variable domain, its missing parts supplied by reference TRBV11-2 and TRBJ1-1, is EAGVAQSPRYKIIEKRQSVAFWCNPISGHATLYWYQQILGQGPKLLIQFQNNGVVDDSQLPKDRFSAERLKGVDSTLKIQPAKLEDSAVYLCASSQIQGRTEAFFGQGTRLTVV.

The gene calls are TRBV5-1 and TRBJ2-5; the D call from TCRdb, TRBD2, cannot be confirmed without DNA. The CDR3 loop spans 16 amino acids. CDR1 and CDR2 from the germline V gene are SGHRS and YFSETQ. The CDR3 is CASSLGSPSFGETQYF.

The chain has TRBV6-5 and TRBJ2-7; the TCRdb D gene call, TRBD1, has no DNA to confirm it. Germline V gene lookup returns CDR1 MNHEY and CDR2 SVGAGI. The CDR3 consists of 14 residues. This CDR3 is CASSFGTGNYEQYF.

The chain joins TRBV3-1 to TRBJ2-1; TCRdb designates TRBD2, a call that cannot be tested without DNA. The germline CDR1 and CDR2 sequences are LGHDT and YNNKEL (reference sequence). CDR3 length: 15 amino acids. The CDR3 here is CASSRREGSYNEQFF.

The chain links TRBV5-1 to TRBJ2-2; TCRdb proposes TRBD1, but this gene call is untestable without DNA. Germline CDR1 is SGHRS and CDR2 is YFSETQ. The CDR3 consists of 14 residues. The CDR3 reads CASSGTTNTGELFF.

The genes are TRBV7-2 and TRBJ1-3; TCRdb picks TRBD1, but there is no DNA to check that call. Germline V gene sequence: CDR1 SGHTA, CDR2 FQGNSA. This CDR3 spans 16 amino acids. Here the CDR3 reads CASSLVDQAGVDTIYF.

The genes are TRBV19 and TRBJ2-2; TCRdb's D call of TRBD2 is untestable without DNA. The CDR3 sequence is 15 residues long. CDR1 LNHDA and CDR2 SQIVND come from the germline V gene (reference sequence). CDR3 protein: CATLGLAGVVGELFF.

This sequence joins TRBV11-2 and TRBJ2-1; the TCRdb call, TRBD2, lacks DNA for checking. Per germline, CDR1 SGHAT and CDR2 FQNNGV. This CDR3 has 18 amino acids. The CDR3 spells CASSLGRTSGGYYNEQFF.

V gene TRBV25-1 combines with J gene TRBJ1-2. In germline, CDR1 is MGHDK, CDR2 SYGVNS. The CDR3 length is 13 residues. CDR3 sequence reads: CASSEWGTYGYTF.

V usage is TRBV12-3 or TRBV12-4 and J usage is TRBJ2-3; lacking DNA, the TRBD1 call made by TCRdb goes unchecked. The CDR3 covers 12 residues. CDR3 region: CASSPQGPGQYF.

The J gene is TRBJ2-5, the V gene TRBV20-1; TCRdb selects TRBD2, and the lack of DNA leaves this call unchecked. Germline CDR1 reads DFQATT; CDR2 reads SNEGSKA (reference sequence). The CDR3 length is 18 residues. The CDR3 here is CSARGIGGKNGRQETQYF.

This chain links TRBV5-1 with TRBJ2-7; TCRdb outputs TRBD1, but without DNA this stays unchecked. This CDR3 has 15 amino acids. Germline values: CDR1 SGHRS, CDR2 YFSETQ. The CDR3 is CASSSRDGWMGEQYF.

The chain is built from TRBV7-9 and TRBJ2-3; the D call from TCRdb, TRBD1, cannot be confirmed without DNA. This CDR3 is 17 amino acids long. CDR1 and CDR2 (germline): SEHNR, FQNEAQ (reference sequence). CDR3 protein: CASSLVAGTGRTDTQYF.

The CDR3 is CAIRTQPENTEAFF. The chain joins TRBV10-3 to TRBJ1-1. This CDR3 spans 14 amino acids. CDR1 is ENHRY and CDR2 is SYGVKD in the germline V gene.

The chain has TRBV11-3 and TRBJ2-3. The CDR3 is 11 residues long. Germline assignment: CDR1 SGHNT and CDR2 YENEEA. CDR3 region: CASSFDSTQYF.

The CDR3 spells CATTTSGQETQYF. This chain uses TRBV24-1 with TRBJ2-5; TCRdb's assignment of TRBD2 cannot be checked, as there is no DNA. The V gene's germline CDR1 is KGHDR and CDR2 SFDVKD. This CDR3 has 13 residues.

The chain uses TRBV5-1 and TRBJ2-5; without DNA, the TCRdb call of TRBD2 cannot be checked. The CDR3 contains 15 residues. Germline CDR1 SGHRS, CDR2 YFSETQ. The CDR3 spells CASSPGTSKQETQYF.

This chain joins TRBV27 and TRBJ2-3; the TCRdb D gene call, TRBD1, has no DNA to confirm it. CDR3 length: 11 amino acids. Germline V CDR1 and CDR2: MNHEY, SMNVEV (reference sequence). CDR3 sequence reads: CASNRGDTQYF.

V is TRBV6-1 and J is TRBJ2-7; absent DNA, TCRdb's TRBD1 call cannot be checked. The germline gives CDR1 MNHNS, CDR2 SASEGT. The CDR3 contains 14 residues. The CDR3 sequence is CASREGQGMGEQYF.

Here the CDR3 reads CASSLERIDEQYF. The rearrangement links TRBV5-1 to TRBJ2-7. Germline CDR1 is SGHRS and CDR2 is YFSETQ. The CDR3 is 13 amino acids.

This rearrangement joins TRBV7-9 to TRBJ2-3; TCRdb names TRBD2, which stays unverified in the absence of DNA. CDR1 is SEHNR, CDR2 FQNEAQ, per germline (reference sequence). The CDR3 covers 14 residues. The CDR3: CASSLTAGPDTQYF.

The genes are TRBV27 and TRBJ2-5; TCRdb's D call, TRBD1, is unchecked because there is no DNA. CDR3 length: 14 residues. Germline loops: CDR1 MNHEY, CDR2 SMNVEV (reference sequence). This chain's CDR3 is CASSSPGHSETQYF.